These 30 T cell receptor beta chains came from one sample sequenced in a study of cytomegalovirus exposure and HLA in healthy donors (dated by TCRdb to 2015 to 2018). The receptor library was made with the immunoSEQ multiplex PCR assay. The multiplex PCR relied on a mix of 60 forward primers for TCR Vbeta segments and 13 reverse primers for TCR Jbeta segments. TCRdb carries this immuneACCESS record with in-frame sequences only. Its versions omit some clonotypes, under half of them owing to an unresolved V gene in the studies checked, with the rest unexplained. Here the sample has more than 80,000 clones; about two thirds occur a single time. 0.79% of the sample rests with the top ten. Sequencing input: PBMCs. These receptor sequences come from a boy younger than 18 in good health and CMV-seronegative.

The genes are TRBV4-2 and TRBJ2-5, with D possibly TRBD2 on 5 matching bases. Germline lookup yields CDR1 LGHNA and CDR2 YNFKEQ. V shed 1 base and J shed 5 bases, with 5 bases lying between them. The CDR3 is 12 residues long. The CDR3 loop reads CASSQAGETQYF. The CDR3 nucleotides are TGTGCCAGCAGCCAAGCGGGGGAGACCCAGTACTTC.

This chain connects TRBV7-3 to TRBJ1-1, with D possibly TRBD1 on 5 matching bases. The CDR3 consists of 14 residues. V lost 2 bases and J lost 1, with 8 bases in between. Germline CDR1 is SGHTA and CDR2 is FQGTGA. CDR3 in DNA: TGTGCCAGCAGCTTAGGGGCCTCGAACACTGAAGCTTTCTTT. As protein: CASSLGASNTEAFF.

This clone was seen only once. V usage is TRBV5-8 and J usage is TRBJ1-5, with 9 bases identical to TRBD1. Germline assignment: CDR1 SGHTS and CDR2 YDEGEE. Germline trimming cut 4 bases from V and 1 base from J; bases unmatched to any gene: 12. The CDR3 sequence is 18 residues long. CDR3 sequence: CASSRRDRALESNQPQHF. DNA of the CDR3: TGTGCCAGCAGCCGCCGGGACAGGGCTCTTGAGAGCAATCAGCCCCAGCATTTT.

The V call is TRBV28, the J call TRBJ2-7; weak D call: TRBD2 (6 bases). With 6 bases removed from V and 0 bases from J, the gap between germline ends came to 9 bases. The V gene's germline CDR1 is MDHEN and CDR2 SYDVKM. CDR3 length: 13 amino acids. The CDR3 region is CASRYGSSYEQYF. CDR3 nucleotide sequence: TGTGCCAGCAGATACGGGAGCTCCTACGAGCAGTACTTC.

The chain carries TRBV14 and TRBJ1-5, with D unclear. Germline V CDR1 and CDR2: SGHDN, FVKESK. The length of the CDR3 is 15 residues. Deletions cut 9 bases from V and 0 bases from J, with 15 bases between. The CDR3 region has the DNA TGTGCCAGGAAAGAGATAAGTCGTAGCAATCAGCCCCAGCATTTT. It specifies CARKEISRSNQPQHF.

This sequence joins TRBV10-3 and TRBJ2-7; weak D call: TRBD1 (5 bases). Germline lookup yields CDR1 ENHRY and CDR2 SYGVKD. The CDR3 has 12 residues. The V and J ends lost 3 bases and 3 bases respectively, with 6 bases between them. CDR3 nucleotide sequence: TGTGCCATCAGTGACGACAGCTACGAGCAGTACTTC. Its protein is CAISDDSYEQYF.

The rearrangement links TRBV4-1 to TRBJ1-2; D is possibly TRBD1 (5 bases). CDR3 length: 19 amino acids. Germline CDR1 MGHRA, CDR2 YSYEKL. Trimming took 0 bases from V and 5 from J, leaving 25 bases between them. Written as DNA, the CDR3 is TGCGCCAGCAGCCAAGATTCAGTGGTGGGCAGGACAACGTGGTATGGCTACACCTTC. Its protein is CASSQDSVVGRTTWYGYTF.

This clone has only a few counts. V is TRBV5-4 and J is TRBJ2-3; 12 bases map to TRBD2. V dropped 4 bases and J dropped 2; count of bases not matched to a gene: 5. The CDR3 loop spans 16 amino acids. CDR1 SGHNT and CDR2 YYREEE come from the germline V gene (reference sequence). The CDR3 DNA is TGTGCCAGCAGCCAGGGACTAGCGGGTTACACAGATACGCAGTATTTT. Protein: CASSQGLAGYTDTQYF.

Notes on this clone: The junction departs from germline at one end; a sequencing error may be responsible. CDR3 in DNA: TGTGCTAGCAGCTTGGGACAGGGGGCGGCGAATGAAAAACTGTTTTTT. This encodes CASSLGQGAANEKLFF. The chain links TRBV7-7 to TRBJ1-4, with TRBD1 identical over 12 bases. CDR1 SSHAT and CDR2 FNYEAQ come from the germline V gene (reference sequence). CDR3 length: 16 residues.

This clone was seen only a few times. This chain connects TRBV28 to TRBJ1-1; D possibly corresponds to TRBD1 (5 bases). Trimming cost V 2 bases and J 2 bases, with 12 bases left between them. Germline lookup yields CDR1 MDHEN and CDR2 SYDVKM. This CDR3 spans 15 amino acids. DNA of the CDR3: TGTGCCAGCAGTTTAGGTTACAGGCTTAACACTGAAGCTTTCTTT. Translating gives CASSLGYRLNTEAFF.

This clone has a single count. The rearrangement uses TRBV5-1 and TRBJ2-7; no clear D. V lost 5 bases to trimming and J lost 5 bases, with 14 bases between them. Looked up from germline, CDR1 is SGHRS and CDR2 is YFSETQ. This CDR3 has 13 residues. The CDR3 DNA follows: TGCGCCAGCAGTCCGATGACACGAGACGAGCAGTACTTC. It encodes CASSPMTRDEQYF.

The chain has TRBV2 and TRBJ2-7, with D hard to call. Germline V gives CDR1 SNHLY, CDR2 FYNNEI. This CDR3 comprises 13 residues. The V end lost 2 bases, the J end lost 3 bases, and 8 bases lay between the germline ends. The CDR3 DNA reads as TGTGCCAGCAGTGAATTCCCAAACTACGAGCAGTACTTC. This codes for CASSEFPNYEQYF. The variable domain in full, completed from reference TRBV2 and TRBJ2-7, reads EPEVTQTPSHQVTQMGQEVILRCVPISNHLYFYWYRQILGQKVEFLVSFYNNEISEKSEIFDDQFSVERPDGSNFTLKIRSTKLEDSAMYFCASSEFPNYEQYFGPGTRLTVT.

On this clone: Germline and junction disagree at one end, which may indicate a read error. In the same sample, other DNA sequences code for this CDR3. V and J are TRBV4-1 and TRBJ1-6, with D possibly matching TRBD1 (6 bases). This CDR3 contains 16 residues. Germline V gene lookup returns CDR1 MGHRA and CDR2 YSYEKL. The CDR3 is CASSQQYRVGNSPLHF. CDR3 sequence (DNA): TGCGCCAGCAGCCAGCAATACAGGGTCGGGAATTCACCCCTTCACTTT.

This clone was recorded once. The V gene is TRBV10-3, the J gene TRBJ2-1, with 8 bases lining up with TRBD2. This CDR3 is built from 15 residues. The germline V gene encodes CDR1 ENHRY and CDR2 SYGVKD. Germline trimming cut 4 bases from V and 7 bases from J; bases unmatched to any gene: 9. CDR3 residues: CAISVRLAGGNEQFF. The CDR3, as DNA: TGTGCCATCAGTGTTCGGCTAGCGGGTGGTAATGAGCAGTTCTTC.

The chain links TRBV4-3 to TRBJ1-4; the D is unclear. This CDR3 is built from 15 residues. V lost 3 bases, J lost 7 bases, and 15 bases lay in between. CDR1 LGHNA and CDR2 YSLEER come from the germline V gene. The CDR3 sequence is CASSQSPLIGEKLFF. The CDR3 region has the DNA TGCGCCAGCAGCCAGAGCCCCCTGATCGGTGAAAAACTGTTTTTT.

This chain links TRBV5-1 with TRBJ2-5; D perhaps matches TRBD1 (5 bases). CDR3 size: 12 residues. V lost 0 bases and J lost 5, with 5 bases in between. Germline CDR1 reads SGHRS; CDR2 reads YFSETQ. CDR3 nucleotides: TGCGCCAGCAGCTTGGAGGGGGAGACCCAGTACTTC. This gives the protein CASSLEGETQYF.

The V and J genes are TRBV7-2 and TRBJ2-5, with 8 bases that match TRBD2. There are 18 residues in the CDR3. CDR1 SGHTA and CDR2 FQGNSA come from the germline V gene. Trimming at V came to 4 bases and at J to 5 bases, leaving 18 bases not matched to a gene. As DNA, the CDR3 is TGTGCCAGCAGCTCACCACCATTTCGGGGGGGCCTGGGGGAGACCCAGTACTTC. Translated: CASSSPPFRGGLGETQYF. Based on the CDR3 plus reference TRBV7-2 and TRBJ2-5, the full variable domain is GAGVSQSPSNKVTEKGKDVELRCDPISGHTALYWYRQSLGQGLEFLIYFQGNSAPDKSGLPSDRFSAERTGGSVSTLTIQRTQQEDSAVYLCASSSPPFRGGLGETQYFGPGTRLLVL.

This clone was counted once. The chain employs TRBV23-1 and TRBJ1-5; TRBD1 matches 8 bases. TRBV23-1 is flagged as an ORF with uncertain function. Germline trimming cut 0 bases from V and 2 bases from J; bases unmatched to any gene: 9. The CDR3 runs 18 residues. The CDR3 reads CASSQSRTGLKGNQPQHF. In nucleotides, the CDR3 is TGCGCCAGCAGTCAATCGAGGACAGGGCTCAAAGGCAATCAGCCCCAGCATTTT.

This clone came up a few times. The rearrangement joins TRBV6-6 to TRBJ1-5, with a possible D match to TRBD1 (5 bases). V was cut by 9 bases and J by 3 bases, with 9 bases left in between. The CDR3 has 12 residues. Looked up from germline, CDR1 is MNHNY and CDR2 is SVGAGI (reference sequence). The CDR3 protein is CASSGPNQPQHF. CDR3 in DNA: TGTGCCAGTTCAGGGCCCAATCAGCCCCAGCATTTT.

This clone showed up just a few times. The J gene is TRBJ2-3, the V gene TRBV9, with 13 bases fitting TRBD2. The CDR3 spans 16 residues. CDR1 SGDLS and CDR2 YYNGEE come from the germline V gene. Trimming cost V 4 bases and J 4 bases; bases outside gene matches: 6. The CDR3 sequence: CASSPGLAGPADTQYF. The CDR3 DNA is TGTGCCAGCAGCCCGGGACTAGCGGGACCAGCAGATACGCAGTATTTT.

The rearrangement links TRBV5-6 to TRBJ1-5; no firm D call. Trimming shortened V by 1 base and J by 6 bases, and 17 bases separated the two germline ends. Looked up from germline, CDR1 is SGHDT and CDR2 is YYEEEE. The CDR3 has 16 residues. The CDR3 nucleotides read TGTGCCAGCAGCTTGCCAGCCCCCGTAGGAGGTCAGCCCCAGCATTTT. Its translation: CASSLPAPVGGQPQHF.

The rearrangement uses TRBV7-9 and TRBJ2-7; possibly TRBD1 for D (6 bases). V was shortened by 0 bases and J by 5 bases, with 14 bases between the two germline ends. Germline CDR1 is SEHNR and CDR2 is FQNEAQ (reference sequence). CDR3 size: 15 residues. CDR3 in amino acids: CASSLARTGLDEQYF. The CDR3 DNA reads as TGTGCCAGCAGCTTAGCCAGAACAGGGCTTGACGAGCAGTACTTC.

The chain uses TRBV28 and TRBJ2-2, with 7 bases lining up with TRBD1. The germline CDR1 and CDR2 sequences are MDHEN and SYDVKM. The CDR3 is 15 residues long. The J segment lost 4 bases and the V segment lost 2 bases, leaving 4 bases of the junction unmatched. CDR3 in DNA: TGTGCCAGCAGTTTAAGAGCAGGGGGCACCGGGGAGCTGTTTTTT. This sequence encodes CASSLRAGGTGELFF. The full variable domain, its missing parts supplied by reference TRBV28 and TRBJ2-2, is DVKVTQSSRYLVKRTGEKVFLECVQDMDHENMFWYRQDPGLGLRLIYFSYDVKMKEKGDIPEGYSVSREKKERFSLILESASTNQTSMYLCASSLRAGGTGELFFGEGSRLTVL.

This clone was detected only a few times. The chain couples TRBV12-5 to TRBJ2-2; D possibly corresponds to TRBD1 (5 bases). Trimming pared 3 bases from V and 0 bases from J, leaving 14 bases between. There are 17 residues in the CDR3. Germline CDR1 reads LGHNT; CDR2 reads FRNRAP. CDR3 sequence: CASGLGVGRANTGELFF. The CDR3 DNA reads as TGTGCTAGTGGTTTAGGGGTGGGCAGGGCGAACACCGGGGAGCTGTTTTTT.

CDR3 coding DNA: TGTGCCAGCAACAAAGGACAGTCCTATGGCTACACCTTC. This encodes CASNKGQSYGYTF. V usage is TRBV5-6 and J usage is TRBJ1-2; a weak D match, TRBD1 (6 bases). Trimming stripped 6 bases from V and 4 bases from J, with 13 bases between. CDR3 size: 13 residues. Germline V gene lookup returns CDR1 SGHDT and CDR2 YYEEEE. Full variable domain (missing parts from reference TRBV5-6 and TRBJ1-2): DAGVTQSPTHLIKTRGQQVTLRCSPKSGHDTVSWYQQALGQGPQFIFQYYEEEERQRGNFPDRFSGHQFPNYSSELNVNALLLGDSALYLCASNKGQSYGYTFGSGTRLTVV.

This clone appeared a single time. This chain links TRBV7-2 with TRBJ2-7; TRBD1 agrees at 8 bases. Germline CDR1 is SGHTA and CDR2 is FQGNSA. Unmatched junction bases numbered 8, after V lost 5 bases and J lost 2 bases. The CDR3 is made up of 15 amino acids. This CDR3 reads CASSHQTGAAYEQYF. The CDR3 DNA reads as TGTGCCAGCAGCCACCAGACAGGGGCTGCCTACGAGCAGTACTTC. The whole variable domain, filled in from reference TRBV7-2 and TRBJ2-7, reads GAGVSQSPSNKVTEKGKDVELRCDPISGHTALYWYRQSLGQGLEFLIYFQGNSAPDKSGLPSDRFSAERTGGSVSTLTIQRTQQEDSAVYLCASSHQTGAAYEQYFGPGTRLTVT.

This chain links TRBV29-1 with TRBJ2-2; D remains ambiguous. The CDR3 is made up of 13 amino acids. The V gene lost 6 bases and the J gene lost 0 bases, with 8 bases spanning the gap. Germline V gene data show CDR1 as SQVTM and CDR2 as ANQGSEA. The CDR3 region has the DNA TGCAGCGTGAACTCACCGAACACCGGGGAGCTGTTTTTT. Encoded protein: CSVNSPNTGELFF.

This clone was found a few times. The gene calls are TRBV2 and TRBJ1-4, with a tentative D call TRBD1 (6 bases). Trimming pared 4 bases from V and 12 bases from J, leaving 18 bases between. The CDR3 totals 14 residues. Germline V lookup: CDR1 SNHLY, CDR2 FYNNEI. The CDR3 spells CASSAQAGGGQLFF. As DNA, the CDR3 is TGTGCCAGCAGTGCGCAGGCGGGGGGCGGGCAACTGTTTTTT.

V gene TRBV28 combines with J gene TRBJ2-7, with 9 bases identical to TRBD1. Per germline, CDR1 MDHEN and CDR2 SYDVKM. V shed 3 bases and J 2 bases; nucleotides not matched to a gene: 2. This CDR3 comprises 14 residues. CDR3 sequence reads: CASSFDRGTYEQYF. CDR3 coding DNA: TGTGCCAGCAGTTTCGACAGGGGGACCTACGAGCAGTACTTC.

The chain is built from TRBV5-4 and TRBJ2-1; D is unclear. This CDR3 is 12 amino acids long. Trimming cost V 5 bases and J 5 bases, with 8 bases left between them. Germline assignment: CDR1 SGHNT and CDR2 YYREEE (reference sequence). The CDR3 here is CASSAENNEQFF. The CDR3, as DNA: TGTGCCAGCAGTGCGGAGAACAATGAGCAGTTCTTC.